A single sample gave rise to the 14 T cell receptor beta chains below, sequenced in a study of shared clonotypes between healthy human individuals. Only in-frame clones appear in the TCRdb table, and some are missing; sequencing was by immunoSEQ multiplex PCR. Of a few million clones in the sample, about 92% were seen once. Sequencing was carried out using naive CD4+ T cells sorted from blood. Subset of the sample: CD45RA+ positively selected. These receptors were collected from a man between 18 and 29 years old in good health.

This chain joins TRBV30 and TRBJ2-1; D unresolved. The CDR3 runs 15 residues. V was trimmed by 0 bases and J by 4 bases, leaving 13 bases between them. Germline CDR1 and CDR2: GTSNPN and SVGIG (reference sequence). The CDR3 sequence is CAWSVNELGYNEQFF. As DNA, the CDR3 is TGTGCCTGGAGTGTAAATGAACTTGGGTACAATGAGCAGTTCTTC.

The chain recombines TRBV9 with TRBJ1-6; 7 nucleotides agree with TRBD1. The CDR3 loop spans 14 amino acids. CDR1 is SGDLS, CDR2 YYNGEE, per germline. V shed 3 bases, J shed 5 bases, and the junction held 2 bases outside the gene matches. The CDR3 loop is CASSEGQHNSPLHF. CDR3 sequence (DNA): TGTGCCAGCAGCGAGGGACAGCATAATTCACCCCTCCACTTT.

The rearrangement links TRBV7-3 to TRBJ1-3; no reliable D call. The V gene's germline CDR1 is SGHTA and CDR2 FQGTGA. CDR3 length: 15 amino acids. Trimming took 4 bases from V and 9 from J, leaving 19 bases between them. DNA of the CDR3: TGTGCCAGCAGCTACCGGCGGCTTCAGCGAAGCACCATATATTTT. This encodes CASSYRRLQRSTIYF.

The V gene is TRBV19, the J gene TRBJ2-1; TRBD1 aligns across 7 bases. The germline gives CDR1 LNHDA, CDR2 SQIVND (reference sequence). The CDR3 length is 13 residues. V shed 7 bases and J 10 bases; nucleotides not matched to a gene: 10. This chain's CDR3 is CASMRQGSLEQFF. DNA of the CDR3: TGTGCCAGTATGAGACAGGGATCGTTAGAGCAGTTCTTC.

A note on this clone: The sample carries other DNA sequences with the same CDR3. This chain connects TRBV5-1 to TRBJ2-5, with D possibly matching TRBD2 (5 bases). Germline-derived CDR1 and CDR2 are SGHRS and YFSETQ. The CDR3 is 14 amino acids. V was shortened by 0 bases and J by 1 base, with 7 bases between the two germline ends. The CDR3 DNA sequence: TGCGCCAGCAGCTTGGAAGGAGGCCAAGAGACCCAGTACTTC. This gives the protein CASSLEGGQETQYF.

This clone was detected only once. The rearrangement uses TRBV18 and TRBJ2-1; 10 bases are a match to TRBD2. The CDR3 runs to 16 residues. J gave up 9 bases and V 0 bases, and 8 bases lay outside the gene matches. CDR1 and CDR2 (germline): KGHSH, LQKENI. This CDR3 is CASSPPAGGPVGEQFF. CDR3 DNA sequence: TGTGCCAGCTCACCACCAGCGGGAGGGCCGGTCGGTGAGCAGTTCTTC.

This chain joins TRBV6-4 and TRBJ2-1; D gene ambiguous. Trimming stripped 0 bases from V and 5 bases from J, with 11 bases between. This CDR3 contains 15 residues. Per germline, CDR1 MRHNA and CDR2 SNTAGT. The CDR3 loop reads CASSDSVFSNNEQFF. The CDR3 DNA reads TGTGCCAGCAGTGACTCCGTCTTTTCCAACAATGAGCAGTTCTTC.

This sequence joins TRBV5-4 and TRBJ1-1, with unresolved D. V was shortened by 4 bases and J by 0 bases, with 7 bases between the two germline ends. The germline V gene has CDR1 SGHNT and CDR2 YYREEE (reference sequence). The CDR3 length is 13 residues. The CDR3 loop reads CASSHDMNTEAFF. In nucleotides, the CDR3 is TGTGCCAGCAGCCATGATATGAACACTGAAGCTTTCTTT.

The genes are TRBV7-2 and TRBJ2-5; 8 bases match TRBD1. This CDR3 has 14 residues. Germline CDR1 is SGHTA and CDR2 is FQGNSA. V gave up 4 bases and J gave up 6 bases; unmatched junction bases: 7. CDR3: CASSSWTGLKTQYF. The CDR3 DNA sequence: TGTGCCAGCAGCTCCTGGACAGGGTTGAAGACCCAGTACTTC.

This sequence joins TRBV10-3 and TRBJ2-1; D perhaps matches TRBD1 (6 bases). Trimming shortened V by 4 bases and J by 2 bases, and 9 bases separated the two germline ends. Germline CDR1 is ENHRY and CDR2 is SYGVKD. This CDR3 is 14 amino acids long. Written as DNA, the CDR3 is TGTGCCATCAGTGCGGGGACAACCTACAATGAGCAGTTCTTC. This sequence encodes CAISAGTTYNEQFF.

This chain links TRBV10-3 with TRBJ2-5; D remains unclear. This CDR3 spans 13 amino acids. V lost 0 bases and J 0 bases, leaving 2 bases between the germline ends. CDR1 and CDR2 (germline): ENHRY, SYGVKD. Written as DNA, the CDR3 is TGTGCCATCAGTGAGTCGTACCAAGAGACCCAGTACTTC. It is translated as CAISESYQETQYF.

This clone was recorded only once. The gene calls are TRBV10-3 and TRBJ2-3, with TRBD2 identical over 13 bases. The CDR3 spans 16 residues. The germline gives CDR1 ENHRY, CDR2 SYGVKD. Trimming at V came to 6 bases and at J to 2 bases, leaving 5 bases not matched to a gene. The CDR3 sequence is CAISPGTSGITDTQYF. DNA of the CDR3: TGTGCCATCAGCCCCGGGACTAGCGGGATCACAGATACGCAGTATTTT.

The V and J genes are TRBV10-3 and TRBJ1-4, with a tentative D call TRBD1 (5 bases). The germline gives CDR1 ENHRY, CDR2 SYGVKD. V lost 2 bases, J lost 7 bases, and 17 bases lay in between. The CDR3 consists of 16 residues. The CDR3 loop is CAISEGSQGRGEKLFF. DNA for the CDR3: TGTGCCATCAGTGAGGGGTCTCAGGGCCGGGGTGAAAAACTGTTTTTT.

The J gene is TRBJ2-7, the V gene TRBV23-1; no clear D. TRBV23-1 carries the ORF label, with uncertain function. V lost 6 bases and J 3 bases, leaving 24 bases between the germline ends. The CDR3 sequence is 17 residues long. The CDR3 sequence is CASSPPSRPRAFYEQYF. DNA of the CDR3: TGCGCCAGCAGCCCCCCCTCCCGGCCACGGGCGTTCTACGAGCAGTACTTC.